Sequencing of this T cell receptor beta chain was carried out in a study of spatial heterogeneity in lung cancer. By sample fraction, this clonotype is large. Antigen: not known. Trimming shortened V by 1 base and J by 6 bases, and 7 bases separated the two germline ends. The CDR3 has 11 residues. The germline gives CDR1 DFQATT, CDR2 SNEGSKA (reference sequence). In TCRdb, the 5' RACE reads were re-called with MiXCR into one record per CDR3 protein. The sample comprises about 920 distinct CDR3 sequences, roughly 33% of which are singletons, and 20% to 25% rests with the top ten. Study-wide points: Tracking of tumor mutation counts was seen in expanded intratumoral alpha and beta TCR counts.

Time point described: sample taken at primary tumor resection. The sequenced sample was lung tumor tissue, obtained at surgery. The TCR was taken from a male donor with early-stage non-small cell lung cancer. The chain uses TRBV20-1 and TRBJ2-7; no firm D call. Here the CDR3 DNA reads TGCAGTGCTAGAGCCACAGTCGAGCAGTACTTC. Amino acids: CSARATVEQYF.